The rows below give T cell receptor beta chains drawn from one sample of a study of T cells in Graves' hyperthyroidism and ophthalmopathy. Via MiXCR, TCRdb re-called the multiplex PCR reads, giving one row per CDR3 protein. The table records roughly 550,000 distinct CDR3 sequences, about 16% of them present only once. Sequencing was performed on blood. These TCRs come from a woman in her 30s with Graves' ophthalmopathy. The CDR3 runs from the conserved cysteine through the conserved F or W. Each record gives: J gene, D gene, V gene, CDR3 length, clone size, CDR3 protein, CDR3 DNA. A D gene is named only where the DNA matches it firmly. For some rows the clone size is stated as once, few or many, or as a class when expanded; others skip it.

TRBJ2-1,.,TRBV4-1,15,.,CASSPIASSYNEQFF,TGCGCCAGCAGCCCAATAGCGAGTTCCTACAATGAGCAGTTCTTC
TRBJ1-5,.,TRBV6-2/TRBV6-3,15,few,CASSIIGARNQPQHF,TGTGCCAGCAGTATCATAGGGGCACGCAATCAGCCCCAGCATTTT
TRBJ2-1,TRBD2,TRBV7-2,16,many,CASSPGLAGVYNEQFF,TGTGCCAGCAGCCCCGGACTAGCGGGAGTCTACAATGAGCAGTTCTTC
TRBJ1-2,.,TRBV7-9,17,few,CASSLKGGVLANYGYTF,TGTGCCAGCAGCTTAAAAGGGGGTGTGTTAGCTAACTATGGCTACACCTTC
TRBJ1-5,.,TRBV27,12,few,CATRDGNQPQHF,TGTGCCACCCGGGACGGCAATCAGCCCCAGCATTTT
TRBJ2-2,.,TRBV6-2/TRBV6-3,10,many,CASGTGELFF,TGTGCCAGCGGCACCGGGGAGCTGTTTTTT
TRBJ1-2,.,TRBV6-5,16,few,CASSYWVVGQSYGYTF,TGTGCCAGCAGTTACTGGGTAGTGGGGCAGTCCTATGGCTACACCTTC
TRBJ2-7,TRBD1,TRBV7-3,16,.,CASSYLPGQGNHEQYF,TGTGCCAGCAGTTACCTACCGGGACAGGGGAATCACGAGCAGTACTTC
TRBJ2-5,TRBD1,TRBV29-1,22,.,CSVGRAQVGSGRAQGNQETQYF,TGCAGCGTTGGGAGAGCGCAGGTTGGGTCGGGCAGGGCACAGGGGAACCAAGAGACCCAGTACTTC
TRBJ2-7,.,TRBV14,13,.,CASSQGTHYEQYF,TGTGCCAGCAGCCAAGGGACTCACTACGAGCAGTACTTC
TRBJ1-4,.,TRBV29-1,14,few,CSVAPTEAYEKLFF,TGCAGCGTTGCCCCGACAGAAGCTTATGAAAAACTGTTTTTT
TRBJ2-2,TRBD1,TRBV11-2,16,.,CASSSGDRGRTGELFF,TGTGCCAGCAGCTCAGGGGACAGGGGACGAACCGGGGAGCTGTTTTTT
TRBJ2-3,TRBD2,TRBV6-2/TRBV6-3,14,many,CASISLAGTDTQYF,TGTGCCAGCATCTCTCTAGCGGGCACAGATACGCAGTATTTT
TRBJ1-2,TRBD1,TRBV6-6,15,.,CASSYSAGGGYGYTF,TGTGCCAGCAGTTACTCCGCAGGGGGGGGCTATGGCTACACCTTC
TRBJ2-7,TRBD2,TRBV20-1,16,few,CSAAYLAGHTPDEQYF,TGCAGTGCTGCCTACTTAGCGGGCCACACCCCGGACGAGCAGTACTTC
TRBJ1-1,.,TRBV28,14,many,CASRTNTMNTEAFF,TGTGCCAGCAGGACTAACACCATGAACACTGAAGCTTTCTTT
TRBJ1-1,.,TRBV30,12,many,CAWSVVGTEAFF,TGTGCCTGGAGTGTAGTGGGGACTGAAGCTTTCTTT
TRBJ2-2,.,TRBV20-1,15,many,CSARMGGPTSGELFF,TGCAGTGCCCGAATGGGTGGACCCACCTCCGGGGAGCTGTTTTTT
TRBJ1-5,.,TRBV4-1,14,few,CASSQGTGRQPQHF,TGCGCCAGCAGCCAAGGAACAGGGCGGCAGCCCCAGCATTTT
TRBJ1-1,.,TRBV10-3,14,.,CAISESKGAAEAFF,TGTGCCATCAGTGAATCGAAAGGGGCAGCTGAAGCTTTCTTT
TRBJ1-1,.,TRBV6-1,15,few,CASSSVQGRNTEAFF,TGTGCCAGCAGTTCCGTACAGGGTAGGAACACTGAAGCTTTCTTT
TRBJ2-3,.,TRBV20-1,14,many,CSAPYGGLTDTQYF,TGCAGTGCCCCGTACGGGGGCCTCACAGATACGCAGTATTTT
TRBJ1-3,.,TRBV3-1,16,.,CASSQAGQSSGNTIYF,TGTGCCAGCAGCCAGGCGGGACAAAGCTCTGGAAACACCATATATTTT
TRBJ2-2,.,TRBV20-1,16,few,CSARAIMEGSTGELFF,TGCAGTGCTAGAGCGATAATGGAGGGGTCCACCGGGGAGCTGTTTTTT
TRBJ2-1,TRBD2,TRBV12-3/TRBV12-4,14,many,CASGPLAGVIEQFF,TGTGCCAGCGGCCCGTTAGCGGGAGTGATTGAGCAGTTCTTC
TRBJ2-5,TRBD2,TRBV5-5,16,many,CASSFVAGANQETQYF,TGTGCCAGCAGCTTTGTAGCGGGAGCGAACCAAGAGACCCAGTACTTC
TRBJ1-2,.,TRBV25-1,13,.,CASSGRRSYGYTF,TGTGCCAGCAGTGGAAGGAGATCCTATGGCTACACCTTC
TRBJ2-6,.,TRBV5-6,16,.,CASSLGVVTGANVLTF,TGTGCCAGCAGCCTTGGGGTCGTGACTGGGGCCAACGTCCTGACTTTC
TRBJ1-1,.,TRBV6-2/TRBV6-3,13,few,CASSRPSNTEAFF,TGTGCCAGCAGTCGACCCTCGAACACTGAAGCTTTCTTT
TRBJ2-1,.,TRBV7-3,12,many,CASSSGPDEQFF,TGTGCCAGCAGCTCAGGGCCAGATGAGCAGTTCTTC
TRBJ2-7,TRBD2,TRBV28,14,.,CASSLFSGTYEQYF,TGTGCCAGCAGTTTATTTAGCGGGACCTACGAGCAGTACTTC
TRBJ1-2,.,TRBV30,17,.,CAWRAWGETRSNYGYTF,TGTGCCTGGAGAGCCTGGGGCGAAACGAGGTCTAACTATGGCTACACCTTC
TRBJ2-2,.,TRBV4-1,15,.,CASSQVNSDTGELFF,TGCGCCAGCAGCCAAGTGAATTCTGACACCGGGGAGCTGTTTTTT
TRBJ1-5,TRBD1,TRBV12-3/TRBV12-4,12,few,CASGQGDQPQHF,TGTGCCAGCGGACAGGGGGATCAGCCCCAGCATTTT
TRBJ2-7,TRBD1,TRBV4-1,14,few,CASTHGTGDFEQYF,TGCGCCAGCACCCACGGGACAGGGGATTTCGAGCAGTACTTC
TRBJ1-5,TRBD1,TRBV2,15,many,CASSYGTEKNQPQHF,TGTGCCAGCAGCTACGGGACAGAAAAAAATCAGCCCCAGCATTTT
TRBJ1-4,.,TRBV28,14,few,CASRQSGTNEKLFF,TGTGCCAGCAGGCAGTCGGGAACTAATGAAAAACTGTTTTTT
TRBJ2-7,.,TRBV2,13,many,CASRSGPSYEQYF,TGTGCCAGCAGGAGCGGACCGTCCTACGAGCAGTACTTC
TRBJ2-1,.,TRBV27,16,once,CASSLSEIGGNNEQFF,TGTGCCAGCAGTTTATCGGAGATAGGGGGTAACAATGAGCAGTTCTTC
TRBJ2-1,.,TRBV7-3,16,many,CASSQKRAASGNEQFF,TGTGCCAGCAGCCAAAAGCGGGCCGCAAGCGGGAATGAGCAGTTCTTC
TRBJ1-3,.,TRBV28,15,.,CASSLPDPSGNTIYF,TGTGCCAGCAGTTTGCCGGATCCCTCTGGAAACACCATATATTTT
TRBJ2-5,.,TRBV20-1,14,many,CSAPQGGGRETQYF,TGCAGTGCCCCCCAAGGGGGGGGGCGGGAGACCCAGTACTTC
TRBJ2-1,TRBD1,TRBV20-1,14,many,CSASAGTGGYEQFF,TGCAGTGCCTCCGCCGGGACAGGGGGATATGAGCAGTTCTTC
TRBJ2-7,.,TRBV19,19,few,CASSTLSRRGIRAGYEQYF,TGTGCCAGTAGTACTCTGAGCCGACGGGGGATACGGGCCGGATACGAGCAGTACTTC
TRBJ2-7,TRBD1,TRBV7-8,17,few,CASSLEGWGTGGSEQYF,TGTGCCAGCAGCTTAGAGGGTTGGGGGACAGGGGGGAGCGAGCAGTACTTC
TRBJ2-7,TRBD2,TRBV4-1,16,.,CASSQDRASGDHEQYF,TGCGCCAGCAGCCAAGATCGGGCTAGCGGGGATCACGAGCAGTACTTC
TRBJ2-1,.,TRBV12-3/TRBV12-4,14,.,CASSFGLAANEQFF,TGTGCCAGCAGTTTTGGGCTAGCAGCCAATGAGCAGTTCTTC
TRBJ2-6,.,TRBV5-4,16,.,CASSLEAASGANVLTF,TGTGCCAGCAGCTTGGAGGCAGCTTCTGGAGCCAACGTCCTGACTTTC
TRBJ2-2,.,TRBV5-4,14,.,CASSLGHYTGELFF,TGTGCCAGCAGCTTGGGGCATTACACCGGGGAGCTGTTTTTT
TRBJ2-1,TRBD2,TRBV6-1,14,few,CASSHYGGGNEQFF,TGTGCCAGCAGTCATTATGGGGGGGGCAATGAGCAGTTCTTC
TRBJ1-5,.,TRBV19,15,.,CASSHRVESNQPQHF,TGTGCCAGTAGTCACAGGGTGGAAAGCAATCAGCCCCAGCATTTT
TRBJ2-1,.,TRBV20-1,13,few,CSARVSGYNEQFF,TGCAGTGCTAGAGTTTCAGGCTACAATGAGCAGTTCTTC